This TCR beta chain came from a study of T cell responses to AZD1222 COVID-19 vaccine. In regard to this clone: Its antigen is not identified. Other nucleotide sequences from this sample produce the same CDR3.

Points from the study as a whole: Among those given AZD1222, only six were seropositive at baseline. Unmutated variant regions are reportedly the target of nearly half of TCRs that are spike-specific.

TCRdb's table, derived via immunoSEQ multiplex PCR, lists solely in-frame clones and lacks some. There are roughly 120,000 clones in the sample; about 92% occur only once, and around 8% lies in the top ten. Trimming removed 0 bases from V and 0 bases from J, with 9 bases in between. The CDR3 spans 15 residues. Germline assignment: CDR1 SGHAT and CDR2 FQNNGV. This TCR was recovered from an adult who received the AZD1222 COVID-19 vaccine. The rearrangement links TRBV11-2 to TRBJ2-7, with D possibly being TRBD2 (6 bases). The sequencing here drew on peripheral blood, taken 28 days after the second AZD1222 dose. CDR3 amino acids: CASSLEAGRSYEQYF. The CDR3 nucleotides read TGTGCCAGCAGCTTAGAAGCGGGCCGCTCCTACGAGCAGTACTTC.